The next 20 T cell receptor beta chains were all read from a single sample in a study of blood T cell repertoires in COVID-19. Sequenced by immunoSEQ multiplex PCR; TCRdb stores in-frame clones only, minus some. The sample has about 350,000 clones, approximately 90% seen once. The sequenced material came from peripheral blood. These receptors all come from a woman aged 55-69 years with COVID-19, enrolled during active disease.

In this sample, this clone turned up a few times. This rearrangement joins TRBV4-1 to TRBJ1-2; 7 bases fit TRBD1. This CDR3 is built from 16 residues. Per the germline V gene, CDR1 is MGHRA and CDR2 is YSYEKL. Trimming cost V 2 bases and J 1 base; bases outside gene matches: 7. The CDR3 is CASSQMPGTVNYGYTF. CDR3 bases: TGCGCCAGCAGCCAAATGCCCGGGACAGTTAACTATGGCTACACCTTC.

V usage is TRBV27 and J usage is TRBJ2-5; tentatively, D is TRBD2 (6 bases). Germline V gives CDR1 MNHEY, CDR2 SMNVEV (reference sequence). Trimming stripped 2 bases from V and 4 bases from J, with 8 bases between. This CDR3 is built from 13 residues. CDR3: CASSLRRGETQYF. The CDR3 bases are TGTGCCAGCAGTTTAAGGCGGGGAGAGACCCAGTACTTC.

This clone was observed a few times. The genes are TRBV7-6 and TRBJ1-5; no definite D call. Germline values: CDR1 SGHVS, CDR2 FNYEAQ. This CDR3 has 15 amino acids. Trimming removed 2 bases at V and 2 bases at J, with 10 bases between. In DNA form, the CDR3 reads TGTGCCAGCAGCTTAACCGGGGTCCGCAATCAGCCCCAGCATTTT. This translates into CASSLTGVRNQPQHF.

This clone was counted ten times or more. The chain joins TRBV4-2 to TRBJ1-2; TRBD1 is a possible D gene (5 bases). V was clipped by 8 bases and J by 3 bases, with 16 bases between them. The CDR3 has 14 residues. Germline V gene sequence: CDR1 LGHNA, CDR2 YNFKEQ. The CDR3 region has the DNA TGTGCCAGCCGCAGACAGTTAGGCGACTATGGCTACACCTTC. Translation: CASRRQLGDYGYTF.

This rearrangement joins TRBV5-4 to TRBJ2-5; a possible D gene is TRBD2 (5 bases). This CDR3 has 15 residues. V was trimmed by 0 bases and J by 6 bases, leaving 15 bases between them. Germline CDR1 SGHNT, CDR2 YYREEE (reference sequence). This CDR3 is CASSLEVNRGKTQYF. As DNA, the CDR3 is TGTGCCAGCAGCTTGGAAGTGAACAGAGGGAAGACCCAGTACTTC.

The chain is built from TRBV14 and TRBJ2-2, with 8 bases identical to TRBD1. CDR3 length: 15 residues. Germline V gives CDR1 SGHDN, CDR2 FVKESK. V was clipped by 1 base and J by 4 bases; unmatched bases: 2. In DNA form, the CDR3 reads TGTGCCAGCAGCCAAGCCACAGGGGGCACCGGGGAGCTGTTTTTT. Encoded protein: CASSQATGGTGELFF.

The chain carries TRBV6-5 and TRBJ1-5; 11 nucleotides match TRBD1. Germline V gives CDR1 MNHEY, CDR2 SVGAGI. The CDR3 runs to 13 residues. The ends lost 10 bases at V and 7 bases at J; junction bases unmatched: 6. The CDR3 region is CATSGQGGQPQHF. The DNA for the CDR3 is TGTGCCACCTCGGGACAGGGGGGCCAGCCCCAGCATTTT.

J is TRBJ1-2 and V is TRBV4-2; 7 nucleotides match TRBD1. CDR1 and CDR2 (germline): LGHNA, YNFKEQ. The trim removed 5 bases at V and 6 bases at J, leaving 9 bases unmatched. The CDR3 runs to 14 residues. The CDR3 nucleotides read TGTGCCAGCAGCACTCGGACAGGTGGGAATGGCTACACCTTC. Its translation is CASSTRTGGNGYTF.

This chain uses TRBV7-2 with TRBJ2-2, with 9 positions matching TRBD1. The CDR3 has 15 amino acids. Germline CDR1 is SGHTA and CDR2 is FQGNSA. The ends lost 6 bases at V and 2 bases at J; junction bases unmatched: 4. CDR3 bases: TGTGCCAGCAGGTTGACAGGGGGAAACACCGGGGAGCTGTTTTTT. Translation: CASRLTGGNTGELFF. Filled out from reference TRBV7-2 and TRBJ2-2, the complete variable domain reads GAGVSQSPSNKVTEKGKDVELRCDPISGHTALYWYRQSLGQGLEFLIYFQGNSAPDKSGLPSDRFSAERTGGSVSTLTIQRTQQEDSAVYLCASRLTGGNTGELFFGEGSRLTVL.

The chain employs TRBV2 and TRBJ2-1; 7 bases line up with TRBD2. Germline CDR1 and CDR2: SNHLY and FYNNEI. V was clipped by 8 bases and J by 4 bases; unmatched bases: 5. The CDR3 loop spans 13 amino acids. The CDR3 nucleotides are TGTGCCAGCGGGGGGGGAAATTACAATGAGCAGTTCTTC. Protein: CASGGGNYNEQFF.

This clone was picked up a small number of times. J is TRBJ1-6 and V is TRBV19, with a possible D match to TRBD1 (5 bases). The ends were cut back, 5 bases at V and 10 bases at J, with 12 bases in the middle. The CDR3 is made up of 13 amino acids. The germline V gene has CDR1 LNHDA and CDR2 SQIVND (reference sequence). The CDR3 bases are TGTGCCAGTAGTGGGGACTTACGGTCACCCCTCCACTTT. It codes for CASSGDLRSPLHF.

CDR3 residues: CASTRAGQGVPLHF. CDR3 nucleotides: TGTGCCAGCACGAGGGCGGGGCAGGGTGTACCCCTCCACTTT. The rearrangement uses TRBV2 and TRBJ1-6, with D perhaps TRBD1 (5 bases). Germline V CDR1 and CDR2: SNHLY, FYNNEI. The CDR3 is 14 residues long. V dropped 7 bases and J dropped 12 bases, with 19 bases sitting between them.

The CDR3: CASSLRTGGADGNTIYF. The CDR3 DNA reads as TGTGCCAGCAGTTTACGGACAGGGGGCGCCGATGGAAACACCATATATTTT. The rearrangement uses TRBV28 and TRBJ1-3; 11 positions match TRBD1. J gave up 3 bases and V 2 bases, and 6 bases lay outside the gene matches. The germline V gene has CDR1 MDHEN and CDR2 SYDVKM. This CDR3 has 17 amino acids.

The DNA for the CDR3 is TGTGCCAGCAGCGACGACCGGTACAGCCCCAATCAGCCCCAGCATTTT. It yields the protein CASSDDRYSPNQPQHF. The rearrangement links TRBV7-9 to TRBJ1-5; no clear D gene. Trimming pared 5 bases from V and 3 bases from J, leaving 17 bases between. The CDR3 extends over 16 amino acids. From germline, CDR1 is SEHNR and CDR2 FQNEAQ (reference sequence).

About this clone: Other DNA sequences in this sample translate to the same CDR3. The chain couples TRBV6-5 to TRBJ1-2; TRBD1 matches 8 bases. Germline V lookup: CDR1 MNHEY, CDR2 SVGAGI. Trimming at V came to 6 bases and at J to 4 bases, leaving 4 bases not matched to a gene. The CDR3 contains 13 residues. The CDR3 reads CASSPDRGYGYTF. The CDR3 coding sequence is TGTGCCAGCAGCCCCGACAGGGGCTATGGCTACACCTTC.

The chain links TRBV10-3 to TRBJ2-2, with a tentative D call TRBD1 (5 bases). Trimming took 6 bases from V and 2 from J, leaving 19 bases between them. This CDR3 contains 17 residues. Germline V CDR1 and CDR2: ENHRY, SYGVKD. The CDR3 region is CAIRKDPDTPNTGELFF. DNA of the CDR3: TGTGCCATCAGAAAGGACCCGGACACTCCTAACACCGGGGAGCTGTTTTTT.

CDR3 sequence: CASRHSRAMGETQYF. The CDR3 coding sequence is TGTGCCAGCAGACACAGCAGGGCGATGGGGGAGACCCAGTACTTC. The rearrangement joins TRBV7-8 to TRBJ2-5, with TRBD1 as a possible D gene (5 bases). CDR1 and CDR2 (germline): SGHVS, FQNEAQ. Trimming removed 6 bases from V and 5 bases from J, with 19 bases in between. The CDR3 totals 15 residues.

This clone appeared a single time. The chain uses TRBV18 and TRBJ1-1; a possible D gene is TRBD1 (6 bases). Germline CDR1 reads KGHSH; CDR2 reads LQKENI. The CDR3 has 13 amino acids. With 3 bases removed from V and 8 bases from J, the gap between germline ends came to 13 bases. The CDR3: CASSPTGLGEAFF. In nucleotides, the CDR3 is TGTGCCAGCTCACCGACAGGTCTAGGGGAAGCTTTCTTT.

This clone appeared a few times. The genes are TRBV28 and TRBJ2-5; no firm D call. Germline loops: CDR1 MDHEN, CDR2 SYDVKM. The CDR3 extends over 17 amino acids. The ends were cut back, 3 bases at V and 0 bases at J, with 17 bases in the middle. The CDR3 coding sequence is TGTGCCAGCAGTTTCGGGTATGGGTCCCACGACCAAGAGACCCAGTACTTC. Encoded protein: CASSFGYGSHDQETQYF.

This clone has only one observation. The chain employs TRBV10-3 and TRBJ1-5, with D hard to call. The CDR3 runs to 16 residues. Germline V gene sequence: CDR1 ENHRY, CDR2 SYGVKD. Trimming removed 0 bases from V and 0 bases from J, with 9 bases in between. The CDR3 loop is CAISESVASSNQPQHF. CDR3 sequence (DNA): TGTGCCATCAGTGAGTCGGTCGCCAGTAGCAATCAGCCCCAGCATTTT.